Below, 20 T cell receptor beta chains from the same sample are listed, as sequenced in a study of blood T cells in healthy people across ages. The authors ran a second PCR of about 6 to 11 cycles using a sample-barcoded 5' primer and a J-beta primer mix. One entry per CDR3 protein results from TCRdb running MiXCR on the 5' RACE reads. The sample contains 1.4 million to 1.5 million distinct CDR3 sequences, around two fifths of which appear only once. Sequences were obtained from blood. The receptors here all came from a young woman in good health.

This clonotype was picked up many times. The DNA for the CDR3 is TGTGCCATCAGCGGGGGGACTAGCGGCGAACTCTCCTACGAGCAGTACTTC. As protein: CAISGGTSGELSYEQYF. The chain uses TRBV10-3 and TRBJ2-7, with TRBD2 matching 11 bases. Germline CDR1 and CDR2: ENHRY and SYGVKD. The CDR3 loop spans 17 amino acids. Trimming at V came to 6 bases and at J to 0 bases, leaving 10 bases not matched to a gene.

The rearrangement joins TRBV27 to TRBJ1-4; 10 bases map to TRBD1. Germline V lookup: CDR1 MNHEY, CDR2 SMNVEV (reference sequence). The CDR3 covers 15 residues. The V and J ends lost 6 bases and 5 bases, in that order; junction bases with no gene match: 6. The CDR3 is CASRSPGQGNEKLFF. In nucleotides, the CDR3 is TGTGCCAGCAGATCTCCGGGACAGGGGAATGAAAAACTGTTTTTT.

The J gene is TRBJ2-3, the V gene TRBV7-3; perhaps D is TRBD1 or TRBD2 (5 bases each). V dropped 5 bases and J dropped 4 bases, with 13 bases sitting between them. Germline V lookup: CDR1 SGHTA, CDR2 FQGTGA. CDR3 length: 14 amino acids. The CDR3 nucleotides are TGTGCCAGCAGCCCCGGGACCCCCTCAGATACGCAGTATTTT. This translates into CASSPGTPSDTQYF.

V gene TRBV12-3 or TRBV12-4 combines with J gene TRBJ2-5, with 10 bases that match TRBD2. The CDR3 contains 17 residues. With 5 bases clipped from V and 3 bases from J, the junction kept 12 bases outside the gene matches. The CDR3 loop is CASSPYGGLAVKETQYF. The CDR3 bases are TGTGCCAGCAGTCCCTACGGCGGACTAGCGGTTAAAGAGACCCAGTACTTC.

There are a few counts of this clonotype. The chain recombines TRBV20-1 with TRBJ2-2, with 14 bases fitting TRBD2. Germline V gene sequence: CDR1 DFQATT, CDR2 SNEGSKA (reference sequence). The CDR3 sequence is 17 residues long. The V segment lost 0 bases and the J segment 3 bases; nucleotides outside the gene matches: 3. CDR3 loop: CSARDPGLAGDTGELFF. The CDR3 coding sequence is TGCAGTGCTAGAGATCCGGGACTAGCGGGAGACACCGGGGAGCTGTTTTTT.

Remarks on this clonotype: The junction differs from germline at one of its ends, possibly a read error. The chain carries TRBV30 and TRBJ2-1; TRBD2 agrees at 13 bases. CDR1 GTSNPN and CDR2 SVGIG come from the germline V gene (reference sequence). The CDR3 runs to 14 residues. CDR3 nucleotides: TGTGCCCGGAGGCAACTAGCGGGAGGGGGTGAGCAGTTCTTC. Encoded protein: CARRQLAGGGEQFF.

This clonotype has a handful of counts. This rearrangement joins TRBV21-1 to TRBJ1-2; the DNA was not compared with TRBD1, the D call given in the table. TRBV21-1 is deemed a pseudogene. The CDR3 is 19 residues long. The CDR3 loop reads CASSKTDGGAGQPAYGYTF. The CDR3 DNA is TGTGCCAGCAGCAAAACGGATGGTGGGGCTGGGCAGCCTGCCTATGGCTACACCTTC.

This clonotype was seen only a few times. This sequence joins TRBV9 and TRBJ1-6; D remains ambiguous. CDR3 length: 14 amino acids. The V and J ends lost 0 bases and 6 bases respectively, with 7 bases between them. CDR1 and CDR2 from the germline V gene are SGDLS and YYNGEE. DNA of the CDR3: TGTGCCAGCAGCGTAGAGGCCTTTAATTCACCCCTCCACTTT. Translated, it gives CASSVEAFNSPLHF.

Details on this clonotype: This clone may be a read error of a much larger clone one base away. This rearrangement joins TRBV29-1 to TRBJ2-3; D call uncertain. The CDR3 extends over 12 amino acids. Between the trimmed V and J ends, which lost 7 bases and 3 bases, there was a span of 11 bases. CDR1 and CDR2 (germline): SQVTM, ANQGSEA. CDR3 DNA: TGCAGCGCTCTACTCGGGACAGATACGCAGTATTTT. It codes for CSALLGTDTQYF.

This clonotype was seen a few times. The chain joins TRBV3-1 to TRBJ2-7; D tentatively fits TRBD1 or TRBD2 (5 bases each). The CDR3 extends over 14 amino acids. V was clipped by 4 bases and J by 0 bases, with 10 bases between them. CDR1 is LGHDT, CDR2 YNNKEL, per germline (reference sequence). The CDR3 here is CASSPGPDSYEQYF. The CDR3 nucleotides are TGTGCCAGCAGCCCGGGACCGGACTCCTACGAGCAGTACTTC.

This chain connects TRBV25-1 to TRBJ2-3; D is perhaps TRBD1 (5 bases). V lost 3 bases and J 3 bases, leaving 16 bases between the germline ends. The germline V gene encodes CDR1 MGHDK and CDR2 SYGVNS. CDR3 length: 16 amino acids. The CDR3 is CASSETPGFGTDTQYF. The CDR3 nucleotides are TGTGCCAGCAGTGAGACGCCAGGGTTCGGGACAGATACGCAGTATTTT.

This clonotype has just a few counts. This sequence joins TRBV5-1 and TRBJ2-5; D ambiguous. The germline CDR1 and CDR2 sequences are SGHRS and YFSETQ. The CDR3 is made up of 13 amino acids. V dropped 0 bases and J dropped 5 bases, with 8 bases sitting between them. The DNA for the CDR3 is TGCGCCAGCAGCTTGGGGAGCACCGAGACCCAGTACTTC. Its translation: CASSLGSTETQYF. The full variable domain, in which reference TRBV5-1 and TRBJ2-5 provide the parts outside the CDR3, is KAGVTQTPRYLIKTRGQQVTLSCSPISGHRSVSWYQQTPGQGLQFLFEYFSETQRNKGNFPGRFSGRQFSNSRSEMNVSTLELGDSALYLCASSLGSTETQYFGPGTRLLVL.

This rearrangement joins TRBV6-6 to TRBJ2-6, with a tentative D call TRBD1 (5 bases). CDR1 is MNHNY and CDR2 is SVGAGI in the germline V gene (reference sequence). V was clipped by 5 bases and J by 2 bases, with 13 bases between them. CDR3 size: 16 residues. The DNA for the CDR3 is TGTGCCAGCAGTGGACATCTTGGGGCTGGGGCCAACGTCCTGACTTTC. As protein: CASSGHLGAGANVLTF.

CDR3 sequence (DNA): TGTGCCAGCAGTTACGGGCGGGCGCAGGCTAATGAAAAACTGTTTTTT. As protein: CASSYGRAQANEKLFF. This chain joins TRBV6-5 and TRBJ1-4; the D is unclear. CDR1 is MNHEY and CDR2 is SVGAGI in the germline V gene. The CDR3 length is 16 residues. Trimming removed 2 bases from V and 3 bases from J, with 13 bases in between.

This clonotype turned up a few times. The chain has TRBV28 and TRBJ2-3, with D possibly being TRBD1 (6 bases). The CDR3 sequence is 15 residues long. The V gene lost 3 bases and the J gene lost 2 bases, with 12 bases spanning the gap. Germline V lookup: CDR1 MDHEN, CDR2 SYDVKM. CDR3 sequence (DNA): TGTGCCAGCAGTTTTCTAGGGGACATCACAGATACGCAGTATTTT. Translating it yields CASSFLGDITDTQYF.

The CDR3 loop reads CASSPRDSSYNEQFF. CDR3 sequence (DNA): TGTGCCAGCAGCCCCCGGGACTCAAGCTACAATGAGCAGTTCTTC. This sequence joins TRBV7-2 and TRBJ2-1, with D maybe TRBD2 (6 bases). V was cut by 5 bases and J by 3 bases, with 14 bases left in between. Germline lookup yields CDR1 SGHTA and CDR2 FQGNSA. CDR3 length: 15 amino acids.

The chain recombines TRBV12-5 with TRBJ2-2; TRBD1 aligns across 11 bases. Germline loops: CDR1 LGHNT, CDR2 FRNRAP. V lost 6 bases to trimming and J lost 5 bases; unmatched junction nucleotides: 5. This CDR3 has 15 amino acids. The CDR3 nucleotides are TGTGCTAGTGGCCCCGGGACAGGGGGAACCGGGGAGCTGTTTTTT. Encoded protein: CASGPGTGGTGELFF.

This clonotype was seen a few times. The chain joins TRBV6-1 to TRBJ1-5, with TRBD1 matching over 10 bases. V gave up 4 bases and J gave up 4 bases; unmatched junction bases: 10. The CDR3 extends over 17 amino acids. Germline CDR1 and CDR2: MNHNS and SASEGT. CDR3 sequence: CASSVGQGPSSNQPQHF. Here the CDR3 DNA reads TGTGCCAGCAGTGTGGGACAGGGGCCATCGTCTAATCAGCCCCAGCATTTT.

This clonotype was detected only a few times. The chain recombines TRBV12-3 or TRBV12-4 with TRBJ2-3; the D gene is possibly TRBD2 (6 bases). The CDR3 totals 17 residues. Trimming shortened V by 5 bases and J by 0 bases, and 18 bases separated the two germline ends. CDR3 DNA sequence: TGTGCCAGCAGTCCCGCCCTGACTAGTAAGAGCACAGATACGCAGTATTTT. As protein: CASSPALTSKSTDTQYF.

The chain recombines TRBV28 with TRBJ1-6; 7 nucleotides line up with TRBD1. This CDR3 is built from 12 residues. V lost 5 bases to trimming and J lost 11 bases; unmatched junction nucleotides: 3. Germline V lookup: CDR1 MDHEN, CDR2 SYDVKM. The CDR3 is CASSKGAAPLHF. The CDR3 coding sequence is TGTGCCAGCAGTAAGGGGGCTGCACCCCTCCACTTT.